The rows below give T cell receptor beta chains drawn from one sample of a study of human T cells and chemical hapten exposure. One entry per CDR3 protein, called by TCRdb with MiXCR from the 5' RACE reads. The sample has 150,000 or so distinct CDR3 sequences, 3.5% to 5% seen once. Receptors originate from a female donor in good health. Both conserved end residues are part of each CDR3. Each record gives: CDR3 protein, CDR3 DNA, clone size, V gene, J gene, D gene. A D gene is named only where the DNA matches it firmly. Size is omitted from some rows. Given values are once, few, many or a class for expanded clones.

CDR3 protein: CASSQELAMNTEAFF
CDR3 DNA: TGCGCCAGCAGCCAAGAACTGGCGATGAACACTGAAGCTTTCTTT
clone size: many
V gene: TRBV4-1
J gene: TRBJ1-1
D gene: -

CDR3 protein: CASSLGPASSGNTIYF
CDR3 DNA: TGTGCCAGCAGCTTAGGTCCGGCGAGCTCTGGAAACACCATATATTTT
clone size: many
V gene: TRBV7-9
J gene: TRBJ1-3
D gene: -

CDR3 protein: CATSDCSGANVLTF
CDR3 DNA: TGTGCCACCAGTGATTGTTCTGGGGCCAACGTCCTGACTTTC
clone size: few
V gene: TRBV24-1
J gene: TRBJ2-6
D gene: -

CDR3 protein: CASTPSPQGSQPQHF
CDR3 DNA: TGTGCCAGCACCCCAAGTCCCCAGGGCAGTCAGCCCCAGCATTTT
clone size: -
V gene: TRBV6-5
J gene: TRBJ1-5
D gene: -

CDR3 protein: CASSLGLQETDTQYF
CDR3 DNA: TGTGCCAGCAGCTTAGGACTCCAGGAGACAGATACGCAGTATTTT
clone size: many
V gene: TRBV7-9
J gene: TRBJ2-3
D gene: -

CDR3 protein: CASSLAAVNTEAFF
CDR3 DNA: TGTGCCAGCAGCTTAGCGGCGGTGAACACTGAAGCTTTCTTT
clone size: many
V gene: TRBV11-1
J gene: TRBJ1-1
D gene: -

CDR3 protein: CSARDPGASIWNEQFF
CDR3 DNA: TGCAGTGCTAGAGATCCCGGCGCTAGTATCTGGAATGAGCAGTTCTTC
clone size: many
V gene: TRBV20-1
J gene: TRBJ2-1
D gene: -

CDR3 protein: CSATPTGNTEAFF
CDR3 DNA: TGCAGCGCCACCCCGACGGGGAACACTGAAGCTTTCTTT
clone size: many
V gene: TRBV29-1
J gene: TRBJ1-1
D gene: -

CDR3 protein: CASSELVDRDEKLFF
CDR3 DNA: TGTGCCAGCAGTGAATTAGTGGACAGAGACGAAAAACTGTTTTTT
clone size: -
V gene: TRBV2
J gene: TRBJ1-4
D gene: -

CDR3 protein: CASSLRINQPQHF
CDR3 DNA: TGCGCCAGCAGTTTACGGATCAATCAGCCCCAGCATTTT
clone size: many
V gene: TRBV4-3
J gene: TRBJ1-5
D gene: -